Following are 18 T cell receptor beta chains from one sample sequenced in a study of CD8 T cells in Susac syndrome. An amount of RNA that ranged from roughly 0.5 to 1 ug was reverse transcribed with random hexamers. TCRdb reprocessed the immunoSEQ multiplex PCR reads with MiXCR, giving one entry per CDR3 protein. The table shows about 300,000 distinct CDR3 sequences, with about 89% occurring only once. Material for sequencing was CD8+ T cells from PBMCs. The receptors derive from a human donor with multiple sclerosis.

The rearrangement uses TRBV5-1 and TRBJ2-7, with a weak D call TRBD1 (5 bases). Germline CDR1 SGHRS, CDR2 YFSETQ. The CDR3 extends over 13 amino acids. The ends were cut back, 1 base at V and 2 bases at J, with 7 bases in the middle. The CDR3 sequence is CASSLPGTYEQYF. CDR3 nucleotides: TGCGCCAGCAGCTTGCCAGGGACCTACGAGCAGTACTTC. The variable domain in full, with the rest retrieved from reference TRBV5-1 and TRBJ2-7, is KAGVTQTPRYLIKTRGQQVTLSCSPISGHRSVSWYQQTPGQGLQFLFEYFSETQRNKGNFPGRFSGRQFSNSRSEMNVSTLELGDSALYLCASSLPGTYEQYFGPGTRLTVT.

This clonotype was counted once. This chain connects TRBV7-2 to TRBJ2-1; weak D call: TRBD1 (6 bases). Germline values: CDR1 SGHTA, CDR2 FQGNSA. V lost 4 bases and J lost 4, with 11 bases in between. There are 14 residues in the CDR3. The CDR3 sequence: CASSYRTAYNEQFF. As DNA, the CDR3 is TGTGCCAGCAGCTATCGGACAGCTTACAATGAGCAGTTCTTC.

The CDR3 DNA sequence: TGCAGCGTTGAACTCGACAGGAACACTGAAGCTTTCTTT. Protein product: CSVELDRNTEAFF. The chain joins TRBV29-1 to TRBJ1-1; D is perhaps TRBD1 (5 bases). The germline V gene encodes CDR1 SQVTM and CDR2 ANQGSEA. V was shortened by 2 bases and J by 1 base, with 8 bases between the two germline ends. This CDR3 spans 13 amino acids.

This clonotype was counted a single time. V is TRBV20-1 and J is TRBJ1-1; D possibly corresponds to TRBD1 (5 bases). V was shortened by 0 bases and J by 5 bases, with 13 bases between the two germline ends. This CDR3 comprises 14 residues. The germline gives CDR1 DFQATT, CDR2 SNEGSKA (reference sequence). The CDR3 DNA sequence: TGCAGTGCTAGAGATCAGGGTAGTGAGACTGAAGCTTTCTTT. It specifies CSARDQGSETEAFF.

V usage is TRBV20-1 and J usage is TRBJ1-1, with D possibly TRBD1 on 6 matching bases. The CDR3 sequence is 15 residues long. Germline CDR1 is DFQATT and CDR2 is SNEGSKA (reference sequence). The V and J ends lost 2 bases and 4 bases respectively, with 17 bases between them. In DNA, the CDR3 is TGCAGTGCTAGACTGGGACATCGGGTCACCACTGAAGCTTTCTTT. It encodes CSARLGHRVTTEAFF.

The V call is TRBV5-6, the J call TRBJ2-1; a weak D match, TRBD2 (6 bases). Germline CDR1 reads SGHDT; CDR2 reads YYEEEE. The CDR3 sequence is 16 residues long. V shed 0 bases and J shed 0 bases, with 10 bases lying between them. CDR3: CASSLEAGSSYNEQFF. The CDR3 DNA sequence: TGTGCCAGCAGCTTGGAGGCCGGGAGCTCCTACAATGAGCAGTTCTTC.

V is TRBV27 and J is TRBJ2-5; 9 bases line up with TRBD2. The CDR3 length is 16 residues. Germline lookup yields CDR1 MNHEY and CDR2 SMNVEV (reference sequence). V lost 0 bases and J lost 1; bases outside the gene matches: 3. CDR3 in amino acids: CASSLSPAGGQETQYF. The CDR3 DNA reads as TGTGCCAGCAGTTTATCCCCAGCGGGGGGCCAAGAGACCCAGTACTTC.

The V gene is TRBV18, the J gene TRBJ2-5, with 13 bases identical to TRBD2. The CDR3 extends over 18 amino acids. Germline assignment: CDR1 KGHSH and CDR2 LQKENI. The V gene end was trimmed by 3 bases and the J gene end by 5 bases; junction bases not matched to a gene: 12. The CDR3: CASSPGLAGVKTLETQYF. CDR3 sequence (DNA): TGTGCCAGCTCACCCGGACTAGCGGGAGTGAAGACTTTGGAGACCCAGTACTTC.

The chain has TRBV30 and TRBJ2-1; 8 nucleotides line up with TRBD2. V gave up 3 bases and J gave up 10 bases; unmatched junction bases: 5. The CDR3 has 12 amino acids. CDR1 is GTSNPN, CDR2 SVGIG, per germline (reference sequence). DNA of the CDR3: TGTGCCTGGAGCGGGGGGGCCGACGAGCAGTTCTTC. This translates into CAWSGGADEQFF.

The rearrangement joins TRBV7-2 to TRBJ2-5; 7 nucleotides match TRBD2. Germline-derived CDR1 and CDR2 are SGHTA and FQGNSA. This CDR3 is built from 16 residues. V gave up 2 bases and J gave up 4 bases; unmatched junction bases: 10. Written as DNA, the CDR3 is TGTGCCAGCAGCTTATCGGGGGGAGTGGTGAGAGAGACCCAGTACTTC. Its protein product is CASSLSGGVVRETQYF.

Written as DNA, the CDR3 is TGTGCCAGCAGCCCGACAGGGTCTTTCGAGCAGTACTTC. Amino acids: CASSPTGSFEQYF. The chain uses TRBV6-2 or TRBV6-3 and TRBJ2-7, with 7 bases fitting TRBD1. The CDR3 totals 13 residues. Trimming removed 6 bases from V and 6 bases from J; junction bases left unmatched: 8. Per the germline V gene, CDR1 is MNHEY and CDR2 is SVGEGT.

CDR3 DNA: TGTGCCAGCCGGTCCGGGCCGTATGGCTACACCTTC. Translated: CASRSGPYGYTF. The rearrangement uses TRBV28 and TRBJ1-2; no clear D gene. Germline values: CDR1 MDHEN, CDR2 SYDVKM. CDR3 length: 12 amino acids. Trimming removed 8 bases from V and 5 bases from J, with 12 bases in between.

This clonotype has a handful of counts. This rearrangement joins TRBV12-3 or TRBV12-4 to TRBJ2-7; the D is unclear. The length of the CDR3 is 12 residues. With 6 bases removed from V and 7 bases from J, the gap between germline ends came to 13 bases. For the CDR3, the DNA is TGTGCCAGCAGCCCCTATCTGGAGGAGCAGTACTTC. Its protein product is CASSPYLEEQYF.

The V and J genes are TRBV29-1 and TRBJ1-2; 8 nucleotides align to TRBD1. The J segment lost 1 base and the V segment lost 6 bases, leaving 7 bases of the junction unmatched. The CDR3 extends over 14 amino acids. Germline V CDR1 and CDR2: SQVTM, ANQGSEA. As DNA, the CDR3 is TGCAGCGTCCCGGGACAGGACTTTAACTATGGCTACACCTTC. Its translation is CSVPGQDFNYGYTF. The full variable domain, its missing parts supplied by reference TRBV29-1 and TRBJ1-2, is SAVISQKPSRDICQRGTSLTIQCQVDSQVTMMFWYRQQPGQSLTLIATANQGSEATYESGFVIDKFPISRPNLTFSTLTVSNMSPEDSSIYLCSVPGQDFNYGYTFGSGTRLTVV.

The genes are TRBV24-1 and TRBJ2-7, with D perhaps TRBD1 (6 bases). The V and J ends lost 9 bases and 4 bases respectively, with 18 bases between them. CDR1 KGHDR and CDR2 SFDVKD come from the germline V gene. This CDR3 spans 14 amino acids. The CDR3 region is CATLLVGRGYEQYF. CDR3 coding DNA: TGTGCCACCCTTCTCGTCGGCAGGGGATACGAGCAGTACTTC.

The V gene is TRBV30, the J gene TRBJ1-1, with D possibly TRBD1 on 5 matching bases. V shed 1 base and J shed 10 bases, with 22 bases lying between them. CDR3 length: 15 amino acids. Germline loops: CDR1 GTSNPN, CDR2 SVGIG (reference sequence). The CDR3 reads CAWSGLTVPEEGAFF. Here the CDR3 DNA reads TGTGCCTGGAGTGGACTGACAGTCCCCGAGGAGGGAGCTTTCTTT.

The chain couples TRBV6-6 to TRBJ2-1, with 8 bases that match TRBD1. The junction had 5 bases not matched to a gene; V was cut back by 2 bases and J by 5 bases. The CDR3 has 15 residues. Germline assignment: CDR1 MNHNY and CDR2 SVGAGI (reference sequence). The CDR3, as DNA: TGTGCCAGCAGTTACCCCGGGACAGGTAACAATGAGCAGTTCTTC. Encoded protein: CASSYPGTGNNEQFF.

V and J are TRBV19 and TRBJ1-1; no definite D call. This CDR3 has 13 amino acids. V lost 4 bases, J lost 3 bases, and 9 bases lay in between. Looked up from germline, CDR1 is LNHDA and CDR2 is SQIVND (reference sequence). CDR3 amino acids: CASSTRQDTEAFF. In DNA form, the CDR3 reads TGTGCCAGTAGTACTAGACAAGACACTGAAGCTTTCTTT.